The 6 T cell receptor beta chains presented below share a single source sample, sequenced in a study of blood T cell repertoires in COVID-19. Clones were read by immunoSEQ multiplex PCR, and TCRdb kept only the in-frame ones, dropping some. The sample has about 150,000 clones; over 70% are singletons. Material: peripheral blood. The receptors derive from a man aged 45 to 65 who had recovered from COVID-19.

This chain joins TRBV2 and TRBJ2-1; the match to TRBD2 covers 7 bases. The CDR3 is 16 amino acids. CDR1 is SNHLY and CDR2 is FYNNEI in the germline V gene. The trim removed 5 bases at V and 1 base at J, leaving 8 bases unmatched. The CDR3 here is CASSKSGARSYNEQFF. The CDR3, as DNA: TGTGCCAGCAGTAAGAGCGGGGCAAGGTCCTACAATGAGCAGTTCTTC.

The chain combines TRBV6-2 or TRBV6-3 with TRBJ1-1, with 7 bases that match TRBD1. Germline trimming cut 5 bases from V and 4 bases from J; bases unmatched to any gene: 10. Per the germline V gene, CDR1 is MNHEY and CDR2 is SVGEGT. This CDR3 has 15 residues. CDR3 region: CASSRDRVRGTEAFF. The CDR3, as DNA: TGTGCCAGCAGTCGAGACAGGGTTCGCGGCACTGAAGCTTTCTTT.

The chain is built from TRBV11-3 and TRBJ2-3; 14 bases align to TRBD2. CDR3 length: 17 residues. The trim removed 4 bases at V and 3 bases at J, leaving 6 bases unmatched. The germline V gene encodes CDR1 SGHNT and CDR2 YENEEA. The CDR3 sequence is CASSWGLAGAGTDTQYF. CDR3 bases: TGTGCCAGCAGCTGGGGACTAGCGGGGGCGGGTACAGATACGCAGTATTTT.

On this clone itself: Other DNA sequences in this specimen translate into the identical CDR3. The chain carries TRBV27 and TRBJ2-7; 8 nucleotides agree with TRBD1. The trim removed 4 bases at V and 1 base at J, leaving 3 bases unmatched. Germline lookup yields CDR1 MNHEY and CDR2 SMNVEV (reference sequence). CDR3 length equals 14 residues. In nucleotides, the CDR3 is TGTGCCAGCAGTTCCCGGACAGGGTCCTACGAGCAGTACTTC. Amino acids: CASSSRTGSYEQYF.

This sequence joins TRBV6-2 or TRBV6-3 and TRBJ2-5; 9 bases fit TRBD2. There are 16 residues in the CDR3. The J segment lost 2 bases and the V segment lost 4 bases, leaving 8 bases of the junction unmatched. In germline, CDR1 is MNHEY, CDR2 SVGEGT. In nucleotides, the CDR3 is TGTGCCAGCAGTTCGGCGGGGACTAGCCATCAAGAGACCCAGTACTTC. Its translation: CASSSAGTSHQETQYF.

The chain has TRBV9 and TRBJ1-1; 7 bases map to TRBD1. Germline-derived CDR1 and CDR2 are SGDLS and YYNGEE. Trimming cost V 3 bases and J 2 bases; bases outside gene matches: 4. The CDR3 extends over 14 amino acids. CDR3 sequence: CASSAQGENTEAFF. The CDR3 coding sequence is TGTGCCAGCAGCGCTCAGGGGGAAAACACTGAAGCTTTCTTT.